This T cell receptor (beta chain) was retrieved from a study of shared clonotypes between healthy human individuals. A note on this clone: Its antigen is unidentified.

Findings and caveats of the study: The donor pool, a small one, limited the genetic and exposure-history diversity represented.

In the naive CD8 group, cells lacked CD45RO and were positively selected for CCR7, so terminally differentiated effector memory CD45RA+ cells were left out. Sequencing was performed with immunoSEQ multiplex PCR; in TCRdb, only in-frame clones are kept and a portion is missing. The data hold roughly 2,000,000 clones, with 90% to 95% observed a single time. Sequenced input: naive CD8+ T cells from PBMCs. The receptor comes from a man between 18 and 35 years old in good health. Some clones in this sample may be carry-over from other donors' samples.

CDR3 sequence: CASSVRAHNTEAFF. CDR3 nucleotide sequence: TGTGCCAGCAGCGTAAGGGCACACAACACTGAAGCTTTCTTT. The chain has TRBV9 and TRBJ1-1; the D is unclear. The germline gives CDR1 SGDLS, CDR2 YYNGEE. Trimming cost V 1 base and J 2 bases, with 9 bases left between them. The CDR3 sequence is 14 residues long.